The 16 T cell receptor beta chains listed next were all sequenced from one sample in a study of shared clonotypes between healthy human individuals. Some clones are missing from TCRdb's copy, which holds only in-frame ones; the method was immunoSEQ multiplex PCR. The sample holds hundreds of thousands of clones; about 96% are singletons and the top ten take 0.06%. Sequencing was carried out using naive CD4+ T cells sorted from blood. Noted subset: CD45RA+ positively selected. These receptors all come from a woman in her thirties in good health.

This chain connects TRBV11-3 to TRBJ2-2, with 13 positions matching TRBD2. Germline CDR1 and CDR2: SGHNT and YENEEA. The CDR3 is made up of 16 amino acids. V dropped 1 base and J dropped 8; count of bases not matched to a gene: 4. CDR3 bases: TGTGCCAGCAGCTTAGCGGGACTAGCGGGACCGGGGGAGCTGTTTTTT. Protein: CASSLAGLAGPGELFF.

The chain has TRBV5-1 and TRBJ1-5; TRBD1 might be the D (6 bases). CDR3 length: 13 amino acids. The germline V gene encodes CDR1 SGHRS and CDR2 YFSETQ. Trimming removed 4 bases from V and 7 bases from J, with 12 bases in between. Here the CDR3 DNA reads TGCGCCAGCAGCCCCAGGGGTCAACAGCCCCAGCATTTT. Translated, it gives CASSPRGQQPQHF.

CDR3 DNA: TGTGCCAGCAGCTTTCCGGGGCTCAGGGCTAATGAAAAACTGTTTTTT. This codes for CASSFPGLRANEKLFF. The chain uses TRBV7-9 and TRBJ1-4; TRBD1 might be the D (5 bases). Germline lookup yields CDR1 SEHNR and CDR2 FQNEAQ (reference sequence). Trimming cost V 3 bases and J 3 bases, with 14 bases left between them. This CDR3 contains 16 residues.

The chain couples TRBV18 to TRBJ1-4, with 8 bases lining up with TRBD1. Trimming cost V 5 bases and J 7 bases; bases outside gene matches: 6. In germline, CDR1 is KGHSH, CDR2 LQKENI. The CDR3 runs 14 residues. Written as DNA, the CDR3 is TGTGCCAGCTCAGCAGGACAGGGAGGTGAAAAACTGTTTTTT. Translated, it gives CASSAGQGGEKLFF.

This clone was seen only once. The chain couples TRBV2 to TRBJ2-1; D remains unclear. Trimming pared 6 bases from V and 4 bases from J, leaving 13 bases between. The CDR3 runs to 14 residues. Germline values: CDR1 SNHLY, CDR2 FYNNEI. The CDR3 is CASRPLEIYNEQFF. The CDR3 DNA reads as TGTGCCAGCAGGCCGTTGGAGATTTACAATGAGCAGTTCTTC.

The table lists this clone with a count of one. V usage is TRBV19 and J usage is TRBJ2-2, with 9 bases lining up with TRBD1. Germline V gives CDR1 LNHDA, CDR2 SQIVND (reference sequence). CDR3 length: 16 residues. V trimming: 5 bases; J trimming: 3 bases; junction bases outside the gene matches: 7. The CDR3 spells CASSVPGQGYTGELFF. Written as DNA, the CDR3 is TGTGCCAGTAGTGTTCCGGGACAGGGCTACACCGGGGAGCTGTTTTTT.

The rearrangement links TRBV7-2 to TRBJ2-2; D gene unclear. This CDR3 has 13 amino acids. Germline-derived CDR1 and CDR2 are SGHTA and FQGNSA. Trimming removed 5 bases at V and 3 bases at J, with 7 bases between. The CDR3 coding sequence is TGTGCCAGCAGCCCCGACTACACCGGGGAGCTGTTTTTT. This codes for CASSPDYTGELFF.

This clone was detected only once. CDR3 sequence reads: CASSRVPYEQYF. In DNA form, the CDR3 reads TGTGCCAGTAGTAGGGTCCCATACGAGCAGTACTTC. The chain couples TRBV19 to TRBJ2-7, with no clear D. With 4 bases removed from V and 4 bases from J, the gap between germline ends came to 8 bases. Germline-derived CDR1 and CDR2 are LNHDA and SQIVND (reference sequence). This CDR3 has 12 amino acids.

The rearrangement uses TRBV19 and TRBJ1-2; D is uncertain. The CDR3 is 13 amino acids. V dropped 0 bases and J dropped 4 bases, with 6 bases sitting between them. CDR1 is LNHDA, CDR2 SQIVND, per germline (reference sequence). This chain's CDR3 is CASSIDPSYGYTF. CDR3 bases: TGTGCCAGTAGTATAGATCCTTCCTATGGCTACACCTTC.

Written as DNA, the CDR3 is TGTGCCAGCAGTTTGGGGGGCCCTCGGGGCCAGCCCCAGCATTTT. Translation: CASSLGGPRGQPQHF. The chain is built from TRBV28 and TRBJ1-5; TRBD1 might be the D (6 bases). This CDR3 region has 15 residues. The V end was cut by 3 bases, the J end by 7 bases, with 16 bases between. The germline V gene has CDR1 MDHEN and CDR2 SYDVKM.

J is TRBJ2-2 and V is TRBV10-3; no clear D gene. V lost 4 bases, J lost 1 base, and 10 bases lay in between. The length of the CDR3 is 15 residues. Germline values: CDR1 ENHRY, CDR2 SYGVKD. The CDR3 protein is CAISAEALNTGELFF. CDR3 coding DNA: TGTGCCATCAGTGCTGAGGCCCTGAACACCGGGGAGCTGTTTTTT.

The chain employs TRBV15 and TRBJ1-6; possibly TRBD1 for D (6 bases). In germline, CDR1 is LNHNV, CDR2 YYDKDF (reference sequence). V was trimmed by 0 bases and J by 10 bases, leaving 13 bases between them. The CDR3 is 15 amino acids. In DNA, the CDR3 is TGTGCCACCAGCAGAGATGCAGGGGCGAAATCACCCCTCCACTTT. Its protein is CATSRDAGAKSPLHF.

The rearrangement joins TRBV28 to TRBJ1-3; perhaps TRBD1 as D (5 bases). Deletions cut 0 bases from V and 0 bases from J, with 9 bases between. Germline V CDR1 and CDR2: MDHEN, SYDVKM. This CDR3 region has 16 residues. The CDR3 loop reads CASSLWGRNSGNTIYF. The DNA of the CDR3 is TGTGCCAGCAGTTTATGGGGACGGAACTCTGGAAACACCATATATTTT.

This chain links TRBV27 with TRBJ2-7; a possible D gene is TRBD1 (7 bases). The CDR3 is 16 residues long. Trimming shortened V by 9 bases and J by 6 bases, and 27 bases separated the two germline ends. The germline gives CDR1 MNHEY, CDR2 SMNVEV (reference sequence). CDR3 in amino acids: CARDIYRQGGSCEQYF. CDR3 coding DNA: TGTGCCAGAGACATTTACAGACAGGGAGGATCTTGCGAGCAGTACTTC.

This chain links TRBV5-6 with TRBJ1-1, with a tentative D call TRBD1 (6 bases). CDR1 is SGHDT, CDR2 YYEEEE, per germline. The CDR3 is 15 residues long. With 0 bases removed from V and 4 bases from J, the gap between germline ends came to 13 bases. The CDR3 loop reads CASSLGFRGFTEAFF. CDR3 coding DNA: TGTGCCAGCAGCTTGGGATTCAGGGGATTCACTGAAGCTTTCTTT.

This chain connects TRBV9 to TRBJ1-5; D gene uncertain. Looked up from germline, CDR1 is SGDLS and CDR2 is YYNGEE. The CDR3 loop spans 12 amino acids. Deletions cut 0 bases from V and 9 bases from J, with 7 bases between. In DNA form, the CDR3 reads TGTGCCAGCAGCGTAGGAGCCGGGCCCCAGCATTTT. This gives the protein CASSVGAGPQHF.